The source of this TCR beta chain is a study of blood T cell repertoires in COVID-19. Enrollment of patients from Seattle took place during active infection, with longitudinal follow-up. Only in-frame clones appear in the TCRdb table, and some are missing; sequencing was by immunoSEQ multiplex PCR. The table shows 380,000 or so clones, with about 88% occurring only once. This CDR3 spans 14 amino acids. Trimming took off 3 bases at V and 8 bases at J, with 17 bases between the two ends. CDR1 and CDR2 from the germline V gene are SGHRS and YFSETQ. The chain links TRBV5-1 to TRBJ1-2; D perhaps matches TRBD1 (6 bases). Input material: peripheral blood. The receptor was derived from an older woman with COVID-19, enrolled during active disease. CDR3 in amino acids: CASSWESTGNGYTF. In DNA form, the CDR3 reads TGCGCCAGCAGCTGGGAATCTACAGGGAACGGCTACACCTTC.